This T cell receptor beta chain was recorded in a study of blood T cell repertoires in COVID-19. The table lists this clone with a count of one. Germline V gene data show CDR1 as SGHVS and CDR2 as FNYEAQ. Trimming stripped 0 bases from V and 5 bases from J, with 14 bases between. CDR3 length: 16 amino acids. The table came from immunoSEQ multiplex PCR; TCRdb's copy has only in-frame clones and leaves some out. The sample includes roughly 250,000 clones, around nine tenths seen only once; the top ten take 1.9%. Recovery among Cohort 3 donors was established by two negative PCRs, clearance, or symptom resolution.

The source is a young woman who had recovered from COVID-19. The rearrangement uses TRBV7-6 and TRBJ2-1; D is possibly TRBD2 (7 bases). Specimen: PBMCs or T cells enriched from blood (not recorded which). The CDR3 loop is CASSLARRGPHNEQFF. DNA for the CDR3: TGTGCCAGCAGCTTAGCGCGGCGGGGGCCGCACAATGAGCAGTTCTTC.